Here is one T cell receptor beta chain with its context. RNA amounts of about 0.45 to 1 ug underwent reverse transcription with random hexamers. Amplification of TCR beta CDR3 used immunoSEQ multiplex PCR across 54 Vbeta and 13 Jbeta. From the immunoSEQ multiplex PCR reads, TCRdb called clonotypes with MiXCR, one entry per CDR3 protein. The sample contains about 66,000 distinct CDR3 sequences, roughly 94% of which appear only once. The source of the sample is a study of CD8 T cells in Susac syndrome. TEMRA cells were FACS-enriched, with CD8+ and CD4+ T cells isolated negatively. Germline CDR1 is SGDLS and CDR2 is YYNGEE. This CDR3 spans 13 amino acids. Between the trimmed V and J ends, which lost 2 bases and 4 bases, there was a span of 9 bases.

The V gene is TRBV9, the J gene TRBJ1-2, with D hard to call. The sequencing input was CD8+ T cells from PBMCs. The TCR sequence derives from a human donor with multiple sclerosis. CDR3 region: CASSVEAGYGYTF. CDR3 sequence (DNA): TGTGCCAGCAGCGTGGAAGCGGGCTATGGCTACACCTTC. The whole variable domain, filled in from reference TRBV9 and TRBJ1-2, reads DSGVTQTPKHLITATGQRVTLRCSPRSGDLSVYWYQQSLDQGLQFLIQYYNGEERAKGNILERFSAQQFPDLHSELNLSSLELGDSALYFCASSVEAGYGYTFGSGTRLTVV.